The clone carrying this T cell receptor (beta chain) occurred many times. Its antigen is as yet unknown. The source of the sample is a study of CD8 T cells in ankylosing spondylitis. General observations from the study: Among TCR beta sequences, a motif of eight or nine highly homologous variants appeared characteristic of ankylosing spondylitis blood.

A single record per CDR3 protein comes from TCRdb applying MiXCR to the 5' RACE reads. This table has some 250,000 distinct CDR3 sequences, 20% to 30% appearing once. This CDR3 spans 13 amino acids. V lost 3 bases, J lost 4 bases, and 7 bases lay in between. The sequence was collected from a male donor with ankylosing spondylitis or in good health (not recorded which). The J gene is TRBJ1-5, the V gene TRBV12-3 or TRBV12-4; no clear D. Sample: blood, either unsorted or a sorted T cell fraction (not recorded which). The CDR3 here is CASSFRGNQPQHF. CDR3 in DNA: TGTGCCAGCAGTTTCAGAGGGAATCAGCCCCAGCATTTT.